This T cell receptor beta chain stems from a study of OX40 agonist ivuxolimab in advanced cancers. Whole-study findings and limits: CD4+ and CD8+ T cells in blood underwent clonal expansion by week 6 at 0.1 to 3.0 mg/kg.

The germline V gene has CDR1 MNHNS and CDR2 SASEGT. Trimming removed 4 bases at V and 4 bases at J, with 5 bases between. The CDR3 totals 12 residues. Peripheral blood came from all dose cohorts at three timepoints. Details on this clone: Its antigen remains unidentified.

Sequencing was performed with immunoSEQ multiplex PCR; in TCRdb, only in-frame clones are kept and a portion is missing. The data show over 95,000 clones, about 90% seen once. The chain joins TRBV6-1 to TRBJ1-5; D not certain. Source: CD4+ or CD8+ T cells sorted from blood, taken in a trial of the OX40 agonist ivuxolimab. The sequence derives from an adult with an advanced solid tumor such as melanoma, head and neck, liver or kidney cancer. The CDR3 bases are TGTGCCAGCAGTGTAAATAATCAGCCCCAGCATTTT. Translation: CASSVNNQPQHF.